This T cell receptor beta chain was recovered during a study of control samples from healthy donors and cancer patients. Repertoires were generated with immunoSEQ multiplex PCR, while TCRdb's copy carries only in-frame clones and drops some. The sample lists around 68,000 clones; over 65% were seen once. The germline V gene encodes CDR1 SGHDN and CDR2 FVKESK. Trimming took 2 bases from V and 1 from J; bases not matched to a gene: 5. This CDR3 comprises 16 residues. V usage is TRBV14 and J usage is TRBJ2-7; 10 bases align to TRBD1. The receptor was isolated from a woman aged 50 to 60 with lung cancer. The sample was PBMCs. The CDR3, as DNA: TGTGCCAGCAGCCAACCTGGGACAGGGGATTCCTACGAGCAGTACTTC. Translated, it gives CASSQPGTGDSYEQYF.